The rows below give T cell receptor beta chains drawn from one sample of a study of PD-1 blockade in classical Hodgkin lymphoma. Only in-frame clones appear in the TCRdb table, and some are missing; sequencing was by immunoSEQ multiplex PCR. This sample has some 110,000 clones, with approximately 89% found just once. The sequenced sample was peripheral blood mononuclear cells (PBMCs), obtained before the fourth cycle of nivolumab. The receptor set was obtained from a human donor with classical Hodgkin lymphoma. The CDR3 runs from the conserved cysteine through the conserved F or W. D genes are given only for firm matches. Not every row has a clone size; where given, it reads once, few, many or a size class.

clone size: NA; J gene: TRBJ2-6; V gene: TRBV2; D gene: NA; CDR3 DNA: TGTGCCACCCCGGTGGGGGATTTCAGCTCTGGGGCCAACGTCCTGACTTTC; CDR3 protein: CATPVGDFSSGANVLTF
clone size: NA; J gene: TRBJ1-4; V gene: TRBV5-6; D gene: TRBD1; CDR3 DNA: TGTGCCAGCAGTCTAAAGGGGGCGAGTCGCACTAATGAAAAACTGTTTTTT; CDR3 protein: CASSLKGASRTNEKLFF
clone size: NA; J gene: TRBJ2-6; V gene: TRBV6-5; D gene: NA; CDR3 DNA: TGTGCCAGCAGGCCCCGGGGGTCTGGGGCCAACGTCCTGACTTTC; CDR3 protein: CASRPRGSGANVLTF
clone size: NA; J gene: TRBJ1-3; V gene: TRBV19; D gene: NA; CDR3 DNA: TGTGCCAGCGGGCAAGTGTCTGGAAACACCATATATTTT; CDR3 protein: CASGQVSGNTIYF
clone size: NA; J gene: TRBJ1-3; V gene: TRBV19; D gene: NA; CDR3 DNA: TGTGCCAGTACCCTCCAAAGCAAGACTGGAAACACCATATATTTT; CDR3 protein: CASTLQSKTGNTIYF
clone size: NA; J gene: TRBJ2-2; V gene: TRBV7-8; D gene: TRBD2; CDR3 DNA: TGTGCCAGCAGCTCGACTAGCGGGAGGGCAGGGGAGCTGTTTTTT; CDR3 protein: CASSSTSGRAGELFF
clone size: NA; J gene: TRBJ1-1; V gene: TRBV6-5; D gene: NA; CDR3 DNA: TGTGCCAGCAGTTACTCTCACAGTATGAACACTGAAGCTTTCTTT; CDR3 protein: CASSYSHSMNTEAFF
clone size: NA; J gene: TRBJ2-7; V gene: TRBV11-2; D gene: TRBD1; CDR3 DNA: TGTGCCAGCAGCTTATCCCGCCGGACAGGGGCCGAGCAGTACTTC; CDR3 protein: CASSLSRRTGAEQYF
clone size: NA; J gene: TRBJ2-1; V gene: TRBV2; D gene: NA; CDR3 DNA: TGTGCCAGCACCCAGGAGAACACCTACAATGAGCAGTTCTTC; CDR3 protein: CASTQENTYNEQFF
clone size: NA; J gene: TRBJ2-7; V gene: TRBV7-9; D gene: TRBD2; CDR3 DNA: TGTGCCAGCAGCTCCCGACTAGCGGGCCAGCCGTTCTACGAGCAGTACTTC; CDR3 protein: CASSSRLAGQPFYEQYF
clone size: NA; J gene: TRBJ2-7; V gene: TRBV15; D gene: NA; CDR3 DNA: TGTGCCACCAGCGAAGCGGGCCGCAGGGCATTC; CDR3 protein: CATSEAGRRAF
clone size: NA; J gene: TRBJ2-1; V gene: TRBV2; D gene: TRBD2; CDR3 DNA: TGTGCCAGCAGTGAAGCTGGCGGGAGGGAGTTCTTC; CDR3 protein: CASSEAGGREFF
clone size: few; J gene: TRBJ1-1; V gene: TRBV7-9; D gene: NA; CDR3 DNA: TGTGCCAGCAGCTCCGGGAGGGGGTGGAACACTGAAGCTTTCTTT; CDR3 protein: CASSSGRGWNTEAFF
clone size: NA; J gene: TRBJ2-5; V gene: TRBV5-1; D gene: NA; CDR3 DNA: TGCGCCAGCAGCTTTGAAGAGACCCAGTACTTC; CDR3 protein: CASSFEETQYF